This T cell receptor beta chain was captured by sequencing in a study of regulatory T cells in long-lasting Graves disease. The V and J ends lost 8 bases and 0 bases respectively, with 8 bases between them. CDR1 SGHTA and CDR2 FQGNSA come from the germline V gene. The CDR3 is made up of 13 amino acids. Time point noted: persistent/refractory GD, antithyroid drugs over 5 years with positive TRAb. Scientists built the TCR library using RNA that was extracted from PBMCs. According to the study, TCR beta libraries were built with iRepertoire HTBI primers and CDR3-region Arm-PCR. Via MiXCR, TCRdb re-called the multiplex PCR reads, giving one row per CDR3 protein. The table lists about half a million distinct CDR3 sequences, around a fifth of them singletons.

This sequence was found in a female donor with Graves disease. V and J are TRBV7-2 and TRBJ2-1; possibly TRBD2 for D (5 bases). The sequencing here drew on peripheral blood mononuclear cells (PBMCs), taken when the disease was refractory, from a patient treated with antithyroid drugs. The CDR3 DNA reads as TGTGCCAGCGGGAGTGGCTCCTACAATGAGCAGTTCTTC. Protein: CASGSGSYNEQFF.